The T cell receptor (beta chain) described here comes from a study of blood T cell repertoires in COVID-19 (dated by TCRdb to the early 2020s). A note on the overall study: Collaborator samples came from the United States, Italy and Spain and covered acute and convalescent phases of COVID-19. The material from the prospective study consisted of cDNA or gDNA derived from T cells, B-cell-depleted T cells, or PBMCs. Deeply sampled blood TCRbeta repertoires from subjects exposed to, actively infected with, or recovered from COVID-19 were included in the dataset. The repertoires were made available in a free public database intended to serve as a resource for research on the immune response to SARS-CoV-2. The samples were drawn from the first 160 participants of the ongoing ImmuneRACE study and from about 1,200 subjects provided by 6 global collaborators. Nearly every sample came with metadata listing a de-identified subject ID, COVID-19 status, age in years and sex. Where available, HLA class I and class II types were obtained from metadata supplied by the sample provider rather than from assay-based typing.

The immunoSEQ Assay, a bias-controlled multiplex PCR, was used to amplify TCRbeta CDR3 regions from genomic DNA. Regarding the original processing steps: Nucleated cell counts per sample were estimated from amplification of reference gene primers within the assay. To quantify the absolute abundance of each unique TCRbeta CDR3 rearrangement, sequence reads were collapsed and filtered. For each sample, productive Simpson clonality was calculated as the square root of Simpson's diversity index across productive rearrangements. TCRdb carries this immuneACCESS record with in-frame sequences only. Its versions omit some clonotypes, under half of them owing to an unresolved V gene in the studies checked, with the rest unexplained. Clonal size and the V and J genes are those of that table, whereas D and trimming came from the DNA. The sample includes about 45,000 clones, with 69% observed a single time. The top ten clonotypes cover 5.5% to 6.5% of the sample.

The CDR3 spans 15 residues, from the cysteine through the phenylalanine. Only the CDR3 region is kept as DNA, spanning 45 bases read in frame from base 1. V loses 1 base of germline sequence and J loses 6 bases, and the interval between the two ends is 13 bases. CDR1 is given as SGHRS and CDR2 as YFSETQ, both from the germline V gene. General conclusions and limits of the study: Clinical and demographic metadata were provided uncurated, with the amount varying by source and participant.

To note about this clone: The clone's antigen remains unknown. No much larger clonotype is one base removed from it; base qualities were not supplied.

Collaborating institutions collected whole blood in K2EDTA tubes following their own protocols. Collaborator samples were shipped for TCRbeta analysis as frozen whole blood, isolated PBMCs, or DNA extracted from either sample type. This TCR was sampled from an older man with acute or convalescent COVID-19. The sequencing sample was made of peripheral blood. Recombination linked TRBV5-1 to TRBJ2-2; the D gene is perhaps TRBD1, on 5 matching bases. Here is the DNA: TGCGCCAGCAGCTTGTCAGGGATGGGATCCGGGGAGCTGTTTTTT. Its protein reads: CASSLSGMGSGELFF.